One sample yielded the 2 T cell receptor beta chains listed below, sequenced in a study of response to subunit inactivated influenza vaccine. A single record per CDR3 protein comes from TCRdb applying MiXCR to the RT-PCR reads. The repertoire consists of more than 550,000 distinct CDR3 sequences, with over 9% occurring once and the leading ten covering more than 9.5%. Separately, the same data were catalogued under a study of T cells expressing NK-cell markers. That publication notes: It was by 5'RACE template switching with UMIs that TCR beta cDNA was made.

The sample consisted of PBMCs from blood, taken on the day of vaccination. The receptors stem from a man aged 45-60 years who received an inactivated influenza vaccine.

This clonotype was detected ten times or more. The V gene is TRBV6-1, the J gene TRBJ1-3; a possible D gene is TRBD1 (6 bases). Trimming stripped 6 bases from V and 0 bases from J, with 12 bases between. This CDR3 is built from 15 residues. The germline V gene has CDR1 MNHNS and CDR2 SASEGT. The CDR3 is CASSHRDTSGNTIYF. The CDR3 bases are TGTGCCAGCAGCCACCGGGACACCTCTGGAAACACCATATATTTT.

This clonotype turned up a few times. The chain links TRBV4-2 to TRBJ2-7; D not certain. The CDR3 consists of 16 residues. CDR1 LGHNA and CDR2 YNFKEQ come from the germline V gene. The V end was cut by 1 base, the J end by 3 bases, with 16 bases between. Here the CDR3 reads CASSQGRNQEYYEQYF. Here the CDR3 DNA reads TGTGCCAGCAGCCAAGGAAGGAACCAGGAGTACTACGAGCAGTACTTC.